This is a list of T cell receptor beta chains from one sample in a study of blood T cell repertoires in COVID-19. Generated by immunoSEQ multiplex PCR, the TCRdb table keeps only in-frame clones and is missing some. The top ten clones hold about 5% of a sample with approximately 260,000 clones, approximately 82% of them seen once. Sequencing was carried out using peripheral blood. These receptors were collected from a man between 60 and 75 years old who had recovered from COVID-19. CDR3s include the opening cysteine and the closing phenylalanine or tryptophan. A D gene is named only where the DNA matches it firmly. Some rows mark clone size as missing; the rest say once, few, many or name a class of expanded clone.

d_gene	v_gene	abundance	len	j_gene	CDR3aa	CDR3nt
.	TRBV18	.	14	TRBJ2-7	CASSPRDSYYEQYF	TGTGCCAGCTCACCACGAGACAGCTACTACGAGCAGTACTTC
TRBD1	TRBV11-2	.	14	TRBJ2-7	CASSLGGQTYEQYF	TGTGCCAGCAGCTTAGGGGGACAGACCTACGAGCAGTACTTC
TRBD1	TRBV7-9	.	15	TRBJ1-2	CASSRGTGLLGGYTF	TGTGCCAGCAGCCGCGGGACAGGGCTTTTGGGTGGCTACACCTTC
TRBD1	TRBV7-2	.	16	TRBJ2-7	CASSLGDRGVSYEQYF	TGTGCCAGCAGCTTAGGGGACAGGGGGGTCTCCTACGAGCAGTACTTC
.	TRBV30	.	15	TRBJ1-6	CACRPVAIGNSPLHF	TGTGCCTGCCGACCGGTAGCTATCGGAAATTCACCCCTCCACTTT
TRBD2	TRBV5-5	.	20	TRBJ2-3	CASSVLPKQRGPTSTDTQYF	TGTGCCAGCAGCGTCCTGCCAAAGCAGCGGGGACCTACAAGCACAGATACGCAGTATTTT
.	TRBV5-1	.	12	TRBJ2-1	CASPSAYNEQFF	TGCGCCAGCCCGAGCGCCTACAATGAGCAGTTCTTC
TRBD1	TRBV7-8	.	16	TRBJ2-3	CASSLAGTGGWDTQYF	TGTGCCAGCAGCTTAGCGGGGACAGGGGGCTGGGATACGCAGTATTTT
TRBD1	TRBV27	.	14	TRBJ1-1	CASSIKPGGTEAFF	TGTGCCAGCAGTATAAAGCCAGGGGGCACTGAAGCTTTCTTT
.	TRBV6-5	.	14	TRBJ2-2	CASSYPGQSGELFF	TGTGCCAGCAGTTACCCAGGACAGTCCGGGGAGCTGTTTTTT
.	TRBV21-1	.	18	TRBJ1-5	CASSKGTPGVDSNQPQHF	TGTGCCAGCAGCAAGGGGACACCAGGGGTTGATAGCAATCAGCCCCAGCATTTT
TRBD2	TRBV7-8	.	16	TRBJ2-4	CASRLSGGASKNIQYF	TGTGCCAGCAGACTTAGCGGGGGGGCGTCCAAAAACATTCAGTACTTC
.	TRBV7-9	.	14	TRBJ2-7	CASSQEPGYYEQYF	TGTGCCAGCAGCCAAGAGCCGGGGTACTACGAGCAGTACTTC
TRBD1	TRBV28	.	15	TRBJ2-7	CASSPAQGALHEQYF	TGTGCCAGCAGTCCCGCCCAGGGGGCGTTACACGAGCAGTACTTC
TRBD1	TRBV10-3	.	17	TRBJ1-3	CAISGRQGPGSGNTIYF	TGTGCCATCAGTGGGAGACAGGGACCTGGCTCTGGAAACACCATATATTTT
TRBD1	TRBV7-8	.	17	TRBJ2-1	CASSLGAGQGEIGEQFF	TGTGCCAGCAGCTTAGGCGCTGGGCAGGGGGAGATCGGTGAGCAGTTCTTC
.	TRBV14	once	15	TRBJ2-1	CASSHVGASYNEQFF	TGTGCCAGCAGCCACGTAGGGGCCTCCTACAATGAGCAGTTCTTC
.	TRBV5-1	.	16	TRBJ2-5	CASSLGNREREETQYF	TGCGCCAGCAGCTTGGGAAACAGGGAAAGAGAAGAGACCCAGTACTTC
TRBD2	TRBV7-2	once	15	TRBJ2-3	CASSLVRGVTDTQYF	TGTGCCAGCAGCTTAGTGCGGGGGGTCACAGATACGCAGTATTTT
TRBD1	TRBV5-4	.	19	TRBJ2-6	CASSLPLGQGASGANVLTF	TGTGCCAGCAGCTTGCCGTTAGGGCAGGGGGCTTCTGGGGCCAACGTCCTGACTTTC
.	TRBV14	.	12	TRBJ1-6	CASSQPPGPLHF	TGTGCCAGCAGCCAGCCGCCGGGACCCCTCCACTTT
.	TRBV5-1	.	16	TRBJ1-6	CASSQTSTPSNSPLHF	TGCGCCAGCAGCCAGACTTCCACACCATCTAATTCACCCCTCCACTTT
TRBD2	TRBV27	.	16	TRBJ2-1	CASSLRWTSGSNEQFF	TGTGCCAGCAGTTTACGATGGACTAGCGGGAGCAATGAGCAGTTCTTC
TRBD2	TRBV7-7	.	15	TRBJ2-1	CASSPGLAGANEQFF	TGTGCTAGCAGCCCAGGACTAGCGGGGGCCAATGAGCAGTTCTTC
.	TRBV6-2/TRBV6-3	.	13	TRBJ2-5	CASSQFSGGTQYF	TGTGCCAGCAGCCAGTTTTCCGGCGGGACCCAGTACTTC